This entry lists 8 T cell receptor beta chains sequenced from one sample in a study of T cell changes during pregnancy in multiple sclerosis. Produced via immunoSEQ multiplex PCR; TCRdb's table is partial and in-frame only. The table lists tens of thousands of clones, 93% of them singletons. This sample comprised peripheral blood, obtained in the second trimester of pregnancy. All receptors derive from a female donor in good health, enrolled as a control in a pregnancy study.

The chain has TRBV4-3 and TRBJ1-2, with 7 bases that match TRBD1. Trimming took 1 base from V and 6 from J; bases not matched to a gene: 8. The germline gives CDR1 LGHNA, CDR2 YSLEER. The CDR3 totals 15 residues. The CDR3 here is CASSQGPSTGHGYTF. The CDR3 bases are TGCGCCAGCAGCCAAGGCCCCTCGACAGGGCATGGCTACACCTTC.

The chain links TRBV7-2 to TRBJ2-7; a possible D gene is TRBD1 (6 bases). The CDR3 runs 13 residues. The germline gives CDR1 SGHTA, CDR2 FQGNSA. Trimming stripped 9 bases from V and 0 bases from J, with 12 bases between. CDR3 region: CASSPGASYEQYF. For the CDR3, the DNA is TGTGCCAGTTCGCCAGGGGCCTCCTACGAGCAGTACTTC.

The chain's CDR3 is CAWSVRDRGFQGGYTF. The CDR3 DNA follows: TGTGCCTGGAGTGTTCGGGACAGGGGGTTTCAGGGCGGCTACACCTTC. The chain carries TRBV30 and TRBJ1-2, with 11 bases matching TRBD1. The CDR3 has 16 residues. Germline V gives CDR1 GTSNPN, CDR2 SVGIG (reference sequence). The trim removed 0 bases at V and 8 bases at J, leaving 11 bases unmatched.

This chain joins TRBV7-9 and TRBJ2-7; TRBD2 agrees at 7 bases. The germline V gene encodes CDR1 SEHNR and CDR2 FQNEAQ (reference sequence). The CDR3 runs 12 residues. Unmatched junction bases numbered 4, after V lost 11 bases and J lost 0 bases. The CDR3 coding sequence is TGTGCCGGGGAGGGGAACTCCTACGAGCAGTACTTC. Its translation: CAGEGNSYEQYF.

The chain couples TRBV5-6 to TRBJ1-5; D might be TRBD1 (5 bases). Trimming removed 2 bases at V and 2 bases at J, with 17 bases between. The V gene's germline CDR1 is SGHDT and CDR2 YYEEEE. The CDR3 length is 17 residues. CDR3 sequence: CASSFGYLWGGNQPQHF. The CDR3 DNA follows: TGTGCCAGCAGCTTTGGCTACTTGTGGGGCGGCAATCAGCCCCAGCATTTT.

V and J are TRBV2 and TRBJ1-1; 7 positions agree with TRBD1. V was pared by 6 bases and J by 1 base, with 8 bases of the junction left unmatched. Germline loops: CDR1 SNHLY, CDR2 FYNNEI. There are 15 residues in the CDR3. The CDR3 sequence: CASSLGDSQNTEAFF. The CDR3 region has the DNA TGTGCCAGCAGCCTAGGGGACAGCCAGAACACTGAAGCTTTCTTT.

In its sample, this clone was seen once. CDR3 nucleotide sequence: TGTGCCAGCAGCCTTGGGACAGGGGGCGATGAGCAGTTCTTC. Residues: CASSLGTGGDEQFF. The genes are TRBV5-4 and TRBJ2-1; TRBD1 matches 12 bases. The V and J ends lost 4 bases and 8 bases, in that order; junction bases with no gene match: 4. Germline CDR1 SGHNT, CDR2 YYREEE (reference sequence). The CDR3 runs 14 residues. Full variable domain (rest looked up from reference TRBV5-4 and TRBJ2-1): ETGVTQSPTHLIKTRGQQVTLRCSSQSGHNTVSWYQQALGQGPQFIFQYYREEENGRGNFPPRFSGLQFPNYSSELNVNALELDDSALYLCASSLGTGGDEQFFGPGTRLTVL.

The chain combines TRBV19 with TRBJ2-2; a weak D match, TRBD2 (6 bases). The CDR3 runs 16 residues. The germline gives CDR1 LNHDA, CDR2 SQIVND (reference sequence). Trimming removed 4 bases at V and 2 bases at J, with 14 bases between. The CDR3 nucleotides read TGTGCCAGTAGTACCCCGGGACTTACAAACACCGGGGAGCTGTTTTTT. Encoded protein: CASSTPGLTNTGELFF.